The rows below give T cell receptor beta chains drawn from one sample of a study of T cells after yellow fever vaccination. Each CDR3 protein gets one entry after TCRdb re-called the 5' RACE reads with MiXCR. There are some 300,000 distinct CDR3 sequences in the sample; approximately 10% occur only once, and around 3.1% lies in the top ten. The sequencing used CD4+ T cells sorted from PBMCs, collected 5 days after the yellow fever booster vaccination. These receptors originate from a man aged 18-30 years who received the YFV17D yellow fever vaccine. CDR3s include the opening cysteine and the closing phenylalanine or tryptophan. The order of the fields is clone size, CDR3 length, J gene, V gene, CDR3 protein. Rows may omit the clone size; those that give it use once, few, many or a size class.

few 14 TRBJ2-1 TRBV7-9 CASHRDRYNAEQFF
many 17 TRBJ2-5 TRBV5-1 CASSLGAGGNYQETQYF
. 12 TRBJ2-3 TRBV18 CASSPPPGTQYF
many 14 TRBJ2-1 TRBV5-1 CASSGGGPGDEQFF
few 16 TRBJ2-6 TRBV6-5 CASSRTDPSGANVLTF
. 15 TRBJ2-7 TRBV19 CASSASGGGSYEQYF
. 15 TRBJ1-5 TRBV18 CASSRTGQGNQPQHF
. 12 TRBJ1-5 TRBV10-2 CASRAGNQPQHF
. 17 TRBJ2-5 TRBV12-3/TRBV12-4 CASSSGLAGWLGETQYF
few 16 TRBJ2-4 TRBV12-3/TRBV12-4 CASSPQNALAKNIQYF
. 14 TRBJ2-2 TRBV19 CAGGRQGGTGELFF
. 14 TRBJ1-1 TRBV3-1 CASSPRWEGDSAFF
many 16 TRBJ2-6 TRBV4-1 CASSRYVRSGANVLTF
. 16 TRBJ2-5 TRBV5-1 CASHSPSGGAGETQYF
many 18 TRBJ2-5 TRBV5-1 CASSWTTPTAGVQETQYF
few 17 TRBJ2-1 TRBV12-3/TRBV12-4 CASTGDRNSARDNEQFF
many 15 TRBJ2-7 TRBV5-1 CASSLAWLDSYEQYF
. 14 TRBJ1-2 TRBV6-5 CASTSPDREGGYTF
. 14 TRBJ1-2 TRBV5-4 CASSPKDESYGYTF
. 14 TRBJ2-1 TRBV24-1 CATSGEGPGHEQFF
few 17 TRBJ1-3 TRBV7-8 CASSLVAPREAGNTIYF
few 14 TRBJ1-1 TRBV7-6 CASSLVGADTEAFF
few 16 TRBJ2-3 TRBV7-2 CASSFQRGEQTDTQYF
. 15 TRBJ2-7 TRBV7-7 CASSRGQGALYEQYF